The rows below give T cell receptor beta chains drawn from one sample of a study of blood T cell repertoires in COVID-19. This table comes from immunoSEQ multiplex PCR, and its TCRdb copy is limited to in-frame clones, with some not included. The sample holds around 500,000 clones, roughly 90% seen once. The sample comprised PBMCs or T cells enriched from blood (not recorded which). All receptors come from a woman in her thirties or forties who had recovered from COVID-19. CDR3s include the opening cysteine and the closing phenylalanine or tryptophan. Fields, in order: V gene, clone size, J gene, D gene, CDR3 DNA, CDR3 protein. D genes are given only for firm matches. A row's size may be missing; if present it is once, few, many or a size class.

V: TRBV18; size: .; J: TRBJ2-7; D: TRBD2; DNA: TGTGCCAGCTCACCACGGCGGGAGGTTAGCTCCTACGAGCAGTACTTC; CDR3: CASSPRREVSSYEQYF
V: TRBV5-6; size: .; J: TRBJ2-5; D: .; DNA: TGTGCCAGCAGCTTGGGACAGTACCAAGAGACCCAGTACTTC; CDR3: CASSLGQYQETQYF
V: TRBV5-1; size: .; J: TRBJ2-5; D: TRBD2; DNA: TGCGCCAGCAGCTTGAAAATCGCGGGAGAAGAGACCCAGTACTTC; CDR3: CASSLKIAGEETQYF
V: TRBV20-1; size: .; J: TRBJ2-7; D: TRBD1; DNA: TGCAGTGCTAGTGGGGACAGGCTTAGGGAGCAGTACTTC; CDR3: CSASGDRLREQYF
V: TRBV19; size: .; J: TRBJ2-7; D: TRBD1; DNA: TGTGCCAGTAGTATGGGGACAGGGGCAAACGAGCAGTACTTC; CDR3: CASSMGTGANEQYF
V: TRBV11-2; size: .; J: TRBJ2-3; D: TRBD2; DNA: TGTGCCAGCAGCTTTTACCCCGGGACTACTAGCACAGATACGCAGTATTTT; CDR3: CASSFYPGTTSTDTQYF
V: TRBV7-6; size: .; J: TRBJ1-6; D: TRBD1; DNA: TGTGCCAGCAGTTTGACAGGGAGAGATTCACCCCTCCACTTT; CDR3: CASSLTGRDSPLHF
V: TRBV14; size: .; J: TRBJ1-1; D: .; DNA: TGTGCCAGCAGCCCTCAGACCAGGACTGAAGCTTTCTTT; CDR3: CASSPQTRTEAFF
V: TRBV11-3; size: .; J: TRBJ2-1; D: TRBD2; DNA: TGTGCCAGCAGCTTAGGAGGGGGACTAGTCTTCAATGAGCAGTTCTTC; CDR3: CASSLGGGLVFNEQFF
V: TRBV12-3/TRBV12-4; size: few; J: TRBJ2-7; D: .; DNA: TGTGCCAGCAGCCGGCTAGCGATGGTCGAGCAGTACTTC; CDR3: CASSRLAMVEQYF
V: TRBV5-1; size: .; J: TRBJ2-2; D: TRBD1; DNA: TGCGCCAGCAGCCCCCGACAGGGTGGCGGGGAGCTGTTTTTT; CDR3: CASSPRQGGGELFF
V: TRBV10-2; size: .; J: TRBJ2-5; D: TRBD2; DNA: TGCGCCAGCCAGGGACTAGCGGGAACCCTCGGCCAAGAGACCCAGTACTTC; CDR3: CASQGLAGTLGQETQYF
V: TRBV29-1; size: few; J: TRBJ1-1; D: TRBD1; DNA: TGCAGCGTGAGGACAGGGGGGAACACTGAAGCTTTCTTT; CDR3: CSVRTGGNTEAFF
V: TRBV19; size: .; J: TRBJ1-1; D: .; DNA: TGTGCCAGTAGTATTTCGGCGGGAACGAGCCGGACTGAAGCTTTCTTT; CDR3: CASSISAGTSRTEAFF
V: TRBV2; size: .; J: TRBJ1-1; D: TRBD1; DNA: TGTGCCAGCAGGGAGAGGACAGGGAGTGCCACTGAAGCTTTCTTT; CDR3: CASRERTGSATEAFF
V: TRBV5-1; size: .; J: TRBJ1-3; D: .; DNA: TGCGCCAGCAGCCCAAGCACAGGGTTCGTAGAAAACACCATATATTTT; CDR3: CASSPSTGFVENTIYF
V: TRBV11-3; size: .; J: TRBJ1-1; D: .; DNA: TGTGCCAGCAGCTTAGATCGGTCCGGACTGCCCCTGAACACTGAAGCTTTCTTT; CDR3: CASSLDRSGLPLNTEAFF
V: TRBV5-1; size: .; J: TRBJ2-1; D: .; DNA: TGCGCCAGCAGCTCGAGGACTACGGGCAATGAGCAGTTCTTC; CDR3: CASSSRTTGNEQFF
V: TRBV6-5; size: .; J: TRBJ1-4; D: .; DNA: TGTGCCAGCAGTTACGGGGGGGAAAAACTGTTTTTT; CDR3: CASSYGGEKLFF
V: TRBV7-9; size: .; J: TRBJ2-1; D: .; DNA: TGTGCCAGCAGCCAACCCAAGTTAGGTTTCAGGAAATACAATGAGCAGTTCTTC; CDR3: CASSQPKLGFRKYNEQFF
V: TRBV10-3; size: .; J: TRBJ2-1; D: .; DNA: TGTGCCATCAGTGAGTACACCGGGACACTCTACAATGAGCAGTTCTTC; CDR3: CAISEYTGTLYNEQFF
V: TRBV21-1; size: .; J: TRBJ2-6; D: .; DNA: TGTGCCAGCATTTCTATCCCCGCAGGGGACAGGTCCTCTGGGGCCAACGTCCTGACTTTC; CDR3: CASISIPAGDRSSGANVLTF
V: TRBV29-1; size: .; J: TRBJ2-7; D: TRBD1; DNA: TGCAGCGTTAAGACAGGGGGCATGGACGAGCAGTACTTC; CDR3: CSVKTGGMDEQYF
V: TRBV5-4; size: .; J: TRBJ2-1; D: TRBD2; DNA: TGTGCCAGCAGCCCGGGACTAGCGGGAGTTGAGGAGCAGTTCTTC; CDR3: CASSPGLAGVEEQFF
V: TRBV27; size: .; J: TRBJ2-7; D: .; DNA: TGTGCCAGCAGTTTACATAGGGGGGGGTACTACGAGCAGTACTTC; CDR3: CASSLHRGGYYEQYF
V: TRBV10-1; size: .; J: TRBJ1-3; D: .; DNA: TGCGCCAGCAGTGAGTCGACTCCAGGGGACTCTGGAAACACCATATATTTT; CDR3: CASSESTPGDSGNTIYF
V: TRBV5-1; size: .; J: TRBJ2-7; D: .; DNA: TGCGCCAGCAGCTCTCGGACAGCGTCCTACGAGCAGTACTTC; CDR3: CASSSRTASYEQYF